The rows below give T cell receptor beta chains drawn from one sample of a study of vaccination and CD4 T cells after COVID-19. The antigens these receptors bind are not known. TCRdb independently ran MiXCR on the PCR reads; one entry per CDR3 protein. The sample includes approximately 7,400 distinct CDR3 sequences, 65% to 75% of them seen just once. The sequenced sample consisted of CD4+ T cells from blood, cultured in vitro. The source is a human donor who had recovered from COVID-19. The CDR3 runs from the conserved cysteine through the conserved F or W. Each record gives: CDR3 protein, V gene, clone size, J gene. Size tells how often a clone was seen (once, few, many) or the class of an expanded clone, and some rows leave it out.

CDR3 protein: CASSGKTGLSNQPQHF
V gene: TRBV19
clone size: .
J gene: TRBJ1-5

CDR3 protein: CASSRGGTVNTEAFF
V gene: TRBV4-3
clone size: .
J gene: TRBJ1-1

CDR3 protein: CASSYSTARTNTEAFF
V gene: TRBV6-5
clone size: .
J gene: TRBJ1-1

CDR3 protein: CSAQGHRANYGYTF
V gene: TRBV20-1
clone size: .
J gene: TRBJ1-2

CDR3 protein: CSAPRGEGSNQPQHF
V gene: TRBV20-1
clone size: .
J gene: TRBJ1-5

CDR3 protein: CSPRALPYNSPLHF
V gene: TRBV20-1
clone size: .
J gene: TRBJ1-6

CDR3 protein: CASSDSTGDGYTF
V gene: TRBV6-4
clone size: .
J gene: TRBJ1-2

CDR3 protein: CASRNRGGGYSNQPQHF
V gene: TRBV28
clone size: .
J gene: TRBJ1-5

CDR3 protein: CAGKTPRPADTQYF
V gene: TRBV12-3/TRBV12-4
clone size: .
J gene: TRBJ2-3

CDR3 protein: CASSAGDRNQPQHF
V gene: TRBV11-2
clone size: few
J gene: TRBJ1-5

CDR3 protein: CVSSLRLYEQYF
V gene: TRBV5-6
clone size: .
J gene: TRBJ2-7

CDR3 protein: CASSLRQVTMNTEAFF
V gene: TRBV7-3
clone size: .
J gene: TRBJ1-1

CDR3 protein: CSAVDRQRGTDTQYF
V gene: TRBV20-1
clone size: .
J gene: TRBJ2-3

CDR3 protein: CASSLGQGHTEAFF
V gene: TRBV7-2
clone size: few
J gene: TRBJ1-1

CDR3 protein: CASSKRAPYNEQFF
V gene: TRBV27
clone size: medium-sized
J gene: TRBJ2-1

CDR3 protein: CSAREVRQGVNTEAFF
V gene: TRBV20-1
clone size: .
J gene: TRBJ1-1

CDR3 protein: CASSRGQGAYEQYF
V gene: TRBV25-1
clone size: .
J gene: TRBJ2-7

CDR3 protein: CASRHGTGGSYEQYF
V gene: TRBV27
clone size: few
J gene: TRBJ2-7

CDR3 protein: CATSDTERPEDQSQHF
V gene: TRBV24-1
clone size: .
J gene: TRBJ1-5

CDR3 protein: CASIPGQGKNIQYF
V gene: TRBV7-8
clone size: .
J gene: TRBJ2-4

CDR3 protein: CSVTRERGTGELFF
V gene: TRBV29-1
clone size: medium-sized
J gene: TRBJ2-2

CDR3 protein: CASSPRAAGDTQYF
V gene: TRBV6-1
clone size: .
J gene: TRBJ2-3

CDR3 protein: CASSLWMGLSHYGYTF
V gene: TRBV5-4
clone size: few
J gene: TRBJ1-2

CDR3 protein: CATSTPFHSYNEQFF
V gene: TRBV24-1
clone size: once
J gene: TRBJ2-1

CDR3 protein: CASSLGGGYNTEAFF
V gene: TRBV7-9
clone size: once
J gene: TRBJ1-1

CDR3 protein: CASSQRMNQPQHF
V gene: TRBV6-1
clone size: once
J gene: TRBJ1-5

CDR3 protein: CASSQQGAPVLYTF
V gene: TRBV28
clone size: once
J gene: TRBJ1-2

CDR3 protein: CASSSLVGQGRFGYTF
V gene: TRBV28
clone size: .
J gene: TRBJ1-2

CDR3 protein: CSASPGQGVADTQYF
V gene: TRBV20-1
clone size: .
J gene: TRBJ2-3

CDR3 protein: CASSLSGAFNQPQHF
V gene: TRBV27
clone size: .
J gene: TRBJ1-5

CDR3 protein: CSAPQGTSPRSSCNSPLHF
V gene: TRBV20-1
clone size: .
J gene: TRBJ1-6

CDR3 protein: CASSYSRGGAVDGYTF
V gene: TRBV6-5
clone size: .
J gene: TRBJ1-2

CDR3 protein: CASKMDGRAYNEQFF
V gene: TRBV2
clone size: few
J gene: TRBJ2-1

CDR3 protein: CSATQGVGQPQHF
V gene: TRBV20-1
clone size: .
J gene: TRBJ1-5

CDR3 protein: CSAQNRVGGGYTF
V gene: TRBV20-1
clone size: .
J gene: TRBJ1-2

CDR3 protein: CSARRGQGINYGYTF
V gene: TRBV20-1
clone size: .
J gene: TRBJ1-2

CDR3 protein: CASSQRGNQPQHF
V gene: TRBV7-2
clone size: .
J gene: TRBJ1-5

CDR3 protein: CASSYSGVGTGYTF
V gene: TRBV6-5
clone size: .
J gene: TRBJ1-2

CDR3 protein: CASSLVGRQGVAYEQYF
V gene: TRBV7-2
clone size: .
J gene: TRBJ2-7

CDR3 protein: CASSQSGGRGSGELFF
V gene: TRBV4-1
clone size: .
J gene: TRBJ2-2

CDR3 protein: CATSKGFIGSNQPQHF
V gene: TRBV15
clone size: few
J gene: TRBJ1-5

CDR3 protein: CASSELGRDGAEQFF
V gene: TRBV2
clone size: .
J gene: TRBJ2-1

CDR3 protein: CATSDPTEPQETQYF
V gene: TRBV24-1
clone size: .
J gene: TRBJ2-5

CDR3 protein: CASSLAGAYNQPQHF
V gene: TRBV27
clone size: .
J gene: TRBJ1-5

CDR3 protein: CASSPRRDRVDGYTF
V gene: TRBV21-1
clone size: few
J gene: TRBJ1-2

CDR3 protein: CASSDPVNRELFF
V gene: TRBV7-3
clone size: once
J gene: TRBJ2-2

CDR3 protein: CASRPVVSTETQYF
V gene: TRBV27
clone size: .
J gene: TRBJ2-5

CDR3 protein: CASRGLDRTFSYEQYF
V gene: TRBV28
clone size: .
J gene: TRBJ2-7

CDR3 protein: CSARDPVRVEANEQFF
V gene: TRBV20-1
clone size: once
J gene: TRBJ2-1

CDR3 protein: CASSLTSGGGNEQFF
V gene: TRBV19
clone size: few
J gene: TRBJ2-1

CDR3 protein: CASSGRLAGGNEQFF
V gene: TRBV9
clone size: .
J gene: TRBJ2-1

CDR3 protein: CASSYATDSNQPQHF
V gene: TRBV6-5
clone size: medium-sized
J gene: TRBJ1-5

CDR3 protein: CGNRDANYGYTF
V gene: TRBV20-1
clone size: .
J gene: TRBJ1-2